A single sample is the source of the 7 T cell receptor beta chains below, sequenced in a study of OX40 agonist ivuxolimab in advanced cancers. Profiling relied on immunoSEQ multiplex PCR, and the TCRdb table lists in-frame clones only, not all of them. The sample includes under 85,000 clones, roughly 84% of them seen just once. This material consisted of CD4+ or CD8+ T cells sorted from blood, taken in a trial of the OX40 agonist ivuxolimab. The receptors here all came from an adult with an advanced solid tumor such as melanoma, head and neck, liver or kidney cancer.

This chain joins TRBV7-9 and TRBJ1-1, with a possible D match to TRBD1 (5 bases). The CDR3 consists of 13 residues. V was pared by 10 bases and J by 4 bases, with 16 bases between. The germline CDR1 and CDR2 sequences are SEHNR and FQNEAQ (reference sequence). The CDR3 region is CATSEGIGTEAFF. In DNA, the CDR3 is TGTGCCACCAGTGAGGGGATTGGCACTGAAGCTTTCTTT.

This chain links TRBV28 with TRBJ1-5; D call uncertain. The CDR3 runs 12 residues. Germline assignment: CDR1 MDHEN and CDR2 SYDVKM. V dropped 11 bases and J dropped 4 bases, with 12 bases sitting between them. The CDR3 bases are TGTGCCGCAGCGGGGTGGAATCAGCCCCAGCATTTT. It yields the protein CAAAGWNQPQHF.

V usage is TRBV2 and J usage is TRBJ1-5; no clear D gene. This CDR3 has 14 amino acids. V was pared by 4 bases and J by 9 bases, with 16 bases between. Germline CDR1 is SNHLY and CDR2 is FYNNEI. CDR3 loop: CASSAEGTEWPQHF. In DNA form, the CDR3 reads TGTGCCAGCAGTGCAGAGGGAACGGAATGGCCCCAGCATTTT.

On this clone: Compared with germline, one end of the junction differs, possibly owing to a read error. This chain connects TRBV7-2 to TRBJ1-2, with 12 bases matching TRBD1. The CDR3 is 18 residues long. CDR1 and CDR2 (germline): SGHTA, FQGNSA. The CDR3 region has the DNA TGCGCCAGCAGCCCCGTAGGAGCCGGGACAGGGGGCTCCTATGGCTACACCTTC. This sequence encodes CASSPVGAGTGGSYGYTF.

The chain couples TRBV5-1 to TRBJ2-3; D might be TRBD1 (7 bases). Between the trimmed V and J ends, which lost 5 bases and 4 bases, there was a span of 20 bases. CDR3 length: 16 residues. Germline loops: CDR1 SGHRS, CDR2 YFSETQ. The CDR3 sequence: CASRAGGGGGADTQYF. As DNA, the CDR3 is TGCGCCAGCAGGGCCGGCGGAGGAGGGGGCGCAGATACGCAGTATTTT.

This clone was found once. This CDR3 is CASQGGLETQYF. The CDR3 region has the DNA TGTGCTAGTCAAGGCGGACTCGAGACCCAGTACTTC. This rearrangement joins TRBV12-5 to TRBJ2-5, with a possible D match to TRBD2 (5 bases). This CDR3 spans 12 amino acids. Between the trimmed V and J ends, which lost 8 bases and 5 bases, there was a span of 12 bases. Per the germline V gene, CDR1 is LGHNT and CDR2 is FRNRAP.

J is TRBJ1-5 and V is TRBV6-6; the D is unclear. The CDR3 contains 12 residues. Germline V CDR1 and CDR2: MNHNY, SVGAGI (reference sequence). V shed 2 bases and J shed 6 bases, with 5 bases lying between them. The CDR3 sequence is CASSYTSQPQHF. As DNA, the CDR3 is TGTGCCAGCAGTTACACCAGTCAGCCCCAGCATTTT.